This T cell receptor beta chain is drawn from a study of shared clonotypes between healthy human individuals. General study results and limits: Among a handful of donors, about 4.6% of naive CD4 clonotypes were found in common. Estimated clonotype richness was generally higher in naive than memory subsets.

It was around 220 ng DNA, 25,000 to 35,000 T cell genomes, that sorted-subset replicate PCRs used. Sequencing used immunoSEQ multiplex PCR; TCRdb keeps in-frame clones, though not all of them. The table has millions of clones, about 95% seen once; the top ten hold 0.9% to 1.3%. On this clone: The antigen is unknown. Other DNA sequences in this specimen translate into the identical CDR3.

From germline, CDR1 is SEHNR and CDR2 FQNEAQ (reference sequence). V was pared by 0 bases and J by 6 bases, with 5 bases between. This CDR3 region has 12 residues. Naive CD8 cells lacked CD45RO and underwent positive selection for CCR7, leaving out terminally differentiated effector memory CD45RA+ cells. The receptor was isolated from a man between 18 and 29 years old in good health. V usage is TRBV7-9 and J usage is TRBJ1-2; D is unclear. Sequenced: naive CD8+ T cells sorted from blood. The CDR3 DNA sequence: TGTGCCAGCAGCTTAGCCAGCGATGGCTACACCTTC. Translation gives CASSLASDGYTF.